A single sample is the source of the 5 T cell receptor beta chains below, sequenced in a study of shared clonotypes between healthy human individuals. Data came from immunoSEQ multiplex PCR; TCRdb stores just in-frame clones and leaves some out. The table has some 2.4 million clones, 80% to 95% seen once; the top ten hold about 0.39%. Sequenced: naive CD4+ T cells from PBMCs. Subset denoted: CD45RA+ positively selected. Receptors were obtained from a man between 18 and 35 years old in good health. Some clones in this sample may be carry-over from other donors' samples.

The chain combines TRBV5-8 with TRBJ2-2, with D possibly being TRBD2 (5 bases). Germline V gene lookup returns CDR1 SGHTS and CDR2 YDEGEE. Trimming removed 6 bases from V and 2 bases from J, with 14 bases in between. This CDR3 has 15 amino acids. The CDR3 coding sequence is TGTGCCAGCAACAACCCCGGGAAAAACACCGGGGAGCTGTTTTTT. It yields the protein CASNNPGKNTGELFF.

This rearrangement joins TRBV18 to TRBJ1-2; the match to TRBD1 covers 9 bases. CDR3 size: 16 residues. CDR1 and CDR2 (germline): KGHSH, LQKENI. V gave up 4 bases and J gave up 5 bases; unmatched junction bases: 11. CDR3 in DNA: TGTGCCAGCTCACGGGACAGGGCCATGTCGGGGTATGGCTACACCTTC. It specifies CASSRDRAMSGYGYTF.

The chain couples TRBV9 to TRBJ2-7, with TRBD2 matching 7 bases. With 0 bases clipped from V and 4 bases from J, the junction kept 10 bases outside the gene matches. The CDR3 has 16 amino acids. Germline-derived CDR1 and CDR2 are SGDLS and YYNGEE. CDR3 loop: CASSVGSGRAFYEQYF. CDR3 nucleotide sequence: TGTGCCAGCAGCGTAGGCTCTGGGAGGGCATTTTACGAGCAGTACTTC.

The table lists this clone with a few counts. The chain recombines TRBV7-3 with TRBJ1-1; no clear D gene. From germline, CDR1 is SGHTA and CDR2 FQGTGA. There are 13 residues in the CDR3. The germline V and J ends were trimmed by 4 bases and 0 bases, with 6 bases remaining between them. The CDR3 DNA reads as TGTGCCAGCAGCTCGGGAGTGAACACTGAAGCTTTCTTT. Translating it yields CASSSGVNTEAFF.

The chain uses TRBV7-2 and TRBJ2-1, with 7 bases matching TRBD2. The CDR3 runs 15 residues. The V gene end was trimmed by 1 base and the J gene end by 2 bases; junction bases not matched to a gene: 2. CDR1 is SGHTA and CDR2 is FQGNSA in the germline V gene. The CDR3 DNA is TGTGCCAGCAGCTTAGAGAGCGGGGCCTACAATGAGCAGTTCTTC. It yields the protein CASSLESGAYNEQFF.